The rows below give T cell receptor beta chains drawn from one sample of a study of T cell responses to AZD1222 COVID-19 vaccine. Sequencing was performed with immunoSEQ multiplex PCR; in TCRdb, only in-frame clones are kept and a portion is missing. The repertoire holds around 130,000 clones, with more than 85% as singletons. The specimen comprised peripheral blood, sampled on day 0 of AZD1222 vaccination. The receptors come from an adult in good health. Each CDR3 is given with its conserved first and last residue. D genes are given only for firm matches. Only part of the rows carry a size: once, few, many, or a class if the clone is expanded.

j_call d_call v_call clone_size cdr3_nt cdr3_aa
TRBJ2-5 - TRBV27 - TGTGCCAGCAAGGGGTCCGGGACCCAGTACTTC CASKGSGTQYF
TRBJ2-1 - TRBV9 - TGTGCCAGCAGCCTGGACAATCACAATGAGCAGTTCTTC CASSLDNHNEQFF
TRBJ1-6 - TRBV3-1/TRBV3-2 - TGTGCCAGCAGCCCTCGGGACGCGGAGTCACCCCTCCACTTT CASSPRDAESPLHF
TRBJ1-2 - TRBV5-5 - TGTGCCAGCAGCTTGGGTCAGATCTATGGCTACACCTTC CASSLGQIYGYTF
TRBJ2-5 TRBD1 TRBV6-5 - TGTGCCAGCAGTCGGCTACAGGGGGAGGCAGAGACCCAGTACTTC CASSRLQGEAETQYF
TRBJ1-3 - TRBV19 once TGTGCCAGTAGAGTACGAGCTGGAAACACCATATATTTT CASRVRAGNTIYF
TRBJ1-6 - TRBV5-4 - TGTGCCAGCAGCTCCACCCTAGTGGCCTATAATTCACCCCTCCACTTT CASSSTLVAYNSPLHF
TRBJ2-2 - TRBV18 - TGTGCCAGCTCACCACCGTACCTAGCTCGCGGGGAGCTGTTTTTT CASSPPYLARGELFF
TRBJ2-1 TRBD1 TRBV7-3 once TGTGCCAGCAGCCGGGACAGGGAAAATGAGCAGTTCTTC CASSRDRENEQFF
TRBJ2-7 - TRBV6-5 - TGTGCCAGCACCGGCACCGTACCCTACGAGCAGTACTTC CASTGTVPYEQYF
TRBJ2-5 TRBD1 TRBV6-2/TRBV6-3 - TGTGCCAGCAGTTACGACCGGGACAGTGCCCGAGAGACCCAGTACTTC CASSYDRDSARETQYF
TRBJ2-7 - TRBV12-3/TRBV12-4 - TGTGCCAGCACTGGGACGGCCTACTACGAGCAGTACTTC CASTGTAYYEQYF
TRBJ2-7 - TRBV5-1 few TGCGCCAGCAGCCGCGCATGGGGAGAAATCTACGAGCAGTACTTC CASSRAWGEIYEQYF
TRBJ1-3 TRBD1 TRBV5-1 - TGCGCCAGCAGCCCGCCGAACACAGGGGGAACTGGAAACACCATATATTTT CASSPPNTGGTGNTIYF
TRBJ2-7 TRBD2 TRBV5-6 - TGTGCCAGCAGCTTGTTTACTAGCGGGGGGTTATCCTACGAGCAGTACTTC CASSLFTSGGLSYEQYF
TRBJ1-3 - TRBV4-2 - TGTGCCAGCAGCCAAGATCTCGGTTTTGGAAACACCATATATTTT CASSQDLGFGNTIYF
TRBJ1-1 - TRBV7-9 - TGTGCCAGCAGCGCATCGGGGCAACTCGACACTGAAGCTTTCTTT CASSASGQLDTEAFF
TRBJ1-2 TRBD1 TRBV29-1 - TGCAGCGTCGCCGGGACAGGGCACGGCTACACCTTC CSVAGTGHGYTF
TRBJ2-2 - TRBV7-3 once TGTGCCAGCAGCTCCGTCACCGGGGAGCTGTTTTTT CASSSVTGELFF
TRBJ1-5 TRBD1 TRBV27 - TGTGCCAGCTGTACAGGGGTGAATCAGCCCCAGCATTTT CASCTGVNQPQHF
TRBJ1-6 TRBD1 TRBV18 - TGTGCCAGCTCAACGACAGGGAATAACTATAATTCACCCCTCCACTTT CASSTTGNNYNSPLHF
TRBJ2-3 TRBD2 TRBV5-4 - TGTGCCAGCAGCTTCATAGCGGGAGTGGTAGATACGCAGTATTTT CASSFIAGVVDTQYF
TRBJ2-7 TRBD1 TRBV7-8 - TGTGCCAGCAGCCCGGGACAGGGTCATGACGAGCAGTACTTC CASSPGQGHDEQYF
TRBJ2-1 - TRBV7-9 - TGTGCCAGCAGCTTAGCTATCAGCCAGCCCTCCTACAATGAGCAGTTCTTC CASSLAISQPSYNEQFF
TRBJ2-3 - TRBV9 - TGTGCCAGCAGCGTAGATGGGGGCACAGATACGCAGTATTTT CASSVDGGTDTQYF
TRBJ1-5 - TRBV6-2/TRBV6-3 few TGTGCCAGCAGTTACCTGGGGTTGGATAACCAGCCCCAGCATTTT CASSYLGLDNQPQHF
TRBJ2-3 TRBD1 TRBV29-1 - TGCAGCGTAGGGGGCGACAGGGCTAACACAGATACGCAGTATTTT CSVGGDRANTDTQYF
TRBJ1-5 TRBD1 TRBV5-1 once TGCGCCAGCAGCTTGATGACAGGGGGCAATCAGCCCCAGCATTTT CASSLMTGGNQPQHF
TRBJ1-1 - TRBV5-1 - TGCGCCAGCAGGTGGTACCCAGGGAACACTGAAGCTTTCTTT CASRWYPGNTEAFF